The next 5 T cell receptor beta chains were all read from a single sample in a study of cytomegalovirus exposure and HLA in healthy donors. PCR primers comprised 60 Vbeta and 13 Jbeta primers. Some clones are missing from TCRdb's copy, which holds only in-frame ones; the method was immunoSEQ multiplex PCR. The data contain 170,000 or so clones, around 78% of them singletons. Material: PBMCs. The receptors derive from a woman aged 45-65 years in good health and CMV-seropositive.

This chain links TRBV9 with TRBJ1-2; the D gene is possibly TRBD1 (5 bases). The CDR3 has 14 residues. V lost 7 bases and J 0 bases, leaving 13 bases between the germline ends. Germline V lookup: CDR1 SGDLS, CDR2 YYNGEE. The CDR3 reads CASVRGSSNYGYTF. The CDR3 nucleotides read TGTGCCAGCGTCCGGGGGTCATCTAACTATGGCTACACCTTC. The full variable domain, its missing parts supplied by reference TRBV9 and TRBJ1-2, is DSGVTQTPKHLITATGQRVTLRCSPRSGDLSVYWYQQSLDQGLQFLIQYYNGEERAKGNILERFSAQQFPDLHSELNLSSLELGDSALYFCASVRGSSNYGYTFGSGTRLTVV.

This chain links TRBV9 with TRBJ2-3; D gene uncertain. Trimming removed 4 bases from V and 3 bases from J, with 6 bases in between. This CDR3 has 12 residues. Germline V gene lookup returns CDR1 SGDLS and CDR2 YYNGEE. DNA of the CDR3: TGTGCCAGCAGCCTCCTAACAGATACGCAGTATTTT. Translated, it gives CASSLLTDTQYF.

This clone was seen only a few times. The sample has other DNA sequences that encode this CDR3 too. The chain uses TRBV7-9 and TRBJ2-7, with D unclear. Trimming took 1 base from V and 6 from J, leaving 4 bases between them. The CDR3 length is 11 residues. Germline V lookup: CDR1 SEHNR, CDR2 FQNEAQ (reference sequence). CDR3 residues: CASSLGPEQYF. CDR3 in DNA: TGTGCCAGCAGCTTAGGGCCCGAGCAGTACTTC.

CDR3 region: CATSRDRYAGDTEAFF. As DNA, the CDR3 is TGTGCCACCAGCAGAGATCGGTATGCAGGGGACACTGAAGCTTTCTTT. The gene calls are TRBV15 and TRBJ1-1; weak D call: TRBD1 (6 bases). Per the germline V gene, CDR1 is LNHNV and CDR2 is YYDKDF (reference sequence). The CDR3 extends over 16 amino acids. Trimming cost V 0 bases and J 3 bases, with 14 bases left between them.

The chain links TRBV11-2 to TRBJ1-1; a possible D gene is TRBD1 (5 bases). The germline V gene encodes CDR1 SGHAT and CDR2 FQNNGV. The V end was cut by 5 bases, the J end by 5 bases, with 15 bases between. CDR3 length equals 14 residues. As DNA, the CDR3 is TGTGCCAGCAGCCCCGTGGGGCAGAAAACTGAAGCTTTCTTT. Translation gives CASSPVGQKTEAFF. Supplemented by reference TRBV11-2 and TRBJ1-1, the full variable domain reads EAGVAQSPRYKIIEKRQSVAFWCNPISGHATLYWYQQILGQGPKLLIQFQNNGVVDDSQLPKDRFSAERLKGVDSTLKIQPAKLEDSAVYLCASSPVGQKTEAFFGQGTRLTVV.